Shown below are 16 T cell receptor beta chains from a single sample sequenced in a study of T cell clonality in common variable immunodeficiency. Only in-frame clones appear in the TCRdb table, and some are missing; sequencing was by immunoSEQ multiplex PCR. The record shows tens of thousands of clones for this sample, with no singletons present. Sequencing used peripheral blood mononuclear cells. Receptors originate from a person aged 18 to 75 in good health.

This clone was observed at least ten times. Read data end 3 residues before the CDR3 end; the end is taken from the germline J gene. The rearrangement uses TRBV15 and TRBJ2-7; maybe TRBD1 (5 bases). The V end lost 2 bases, the J end lost 2 bases, and 10 bases lay between the germline ends. CDR1 LNHNV and CDR2 YYDKDF come from the germline V gene (reference sequence). The CDR3 extends over 14 amino acids. The CDR3 DNA, read in part, is TGTGCCACCAGCAGACTAAGGGGTACCTACGAG. It yields the protein CATSRLRGTYE. The complete CDR3 sequence is CATSRLRGTYEQYF.

This clone showed up many times. Read sequence stops 3 residues before the CDR3 end, and the germline J gene provides the missing end. V usage is TRBV12-3 or TRBV12-4 and J usage is TRBJ1-2; D remains unclear. With 8 bases removed from V and 4 bases from J, the gap between germline ends came to 20 bases. The CDR3 is 15 residues long. This CDR3 is CASGENRPTIYGYTF. The part of the CDR3 DNA that was read is TGTGCCAGCGGCGAAAACAGACCCACCATCTATGGC.

This clone was counted ten times or more. From the germline J gene comes the end of the CDR3, since the read stops 3 residues before it. The J gene is TRBJ2-7, the V gene TRBV29-1; possible D gene TRBD1, 5 bases. The CDR3 length is 13 residues. V shed 3 bases and J shed 5 bases, with 14 bases lying between them. CDR1 SQVTM and CDR2 ANQGSEA come from the germline V gene. The sequenced CDR3 bases are TGCAGCGTTGAGACAGCCCACGGAAACGAG. Encoded protein: CSVETAHGNE. The full CDR3 reads CSVETAHGNEQYF.

The table lists this clone with many counts. Read coverage stops 3 residues before the CDR3 terminus; the germline J gene supplies the remainder. The chain joins TRBV19 to TRBJ1-1, with a possible D match to TRBD1 (6 bases). From germline, CDR1 is LNHDA and CDR2 SQIVND (reference sequence). Trimming shortened V by 6 bases and J by 5 bases, and 34 bases separated the two germline ends. There are 20 residues in the CDR3. The CDR3 spells CASSQGLVQGMVSLVTEAFF. The DNA read from the CDR3 is TGTGCCAGTAGCCAGGGGTTAGTTCAGGGTATGGTGTCCTTGGTAACTGAA. Combining the CDR3 with reference TRBV19 and TRBJ1-1 gives the whole variable domain DGGITQSPKYLFRKEGQNVTLSCEQNLNHDAMYWYRQDPGQGLRLIYYSQIVNDFQKGDIAEGYSVSREKKESFPLTVTSAQKNPTAFYLCASSQGLVQGMVSLVTEAFFGQGTRLTVV.

Many counts were recorded for this clone. The read ends 3 residues before the CDR3 terminus; that terminus is restored from the germline J gene. The chain uses TRBV14 and TRBJ2-7, with D possibly being TRBD2 (6 bases). This CDR3 has 13 residues. V gave up 2 bases and J gave up 6 bases, with 11 bases separating them. The V gene's germline CDR1 is SGHDN and CDR2 FVKESK. The CDR3: CASSQLALSEQYF. The sequenced CDR3 bases are TGTGCCAGCAGCCAACTAGCGTTGTCCGAG.

This clone was observed at least ten times. Read data end 3 residues before the CDR3 end; the end is taken from the germline J gene. V usage is TRBV10-3 and J usage is TRBJ2-6, with D perhaps matching TRBD1 (5 bases). CDR1 is ENHRY and CDR2 is SYGVKD in the germline V gene. V was cut by 3 bases and J by 3 bases, with 9 bases left in between. The CDR3 loop spans 15 amino acids. Incomplete CDR3 DNA: TGTGCCATCAGTGATGGGGCCAGTGGGGCCAACGTC. Amino acid sequence: CAISDGASGANV. The entire CDR3 protein is CAISDGASGANVLTF.

This clone was counted many times. With the read ending 3 residues before the CDR3 end, the germline J gene is used to fill in that end. This sequence joins TRBV5-1 and TRBJ2-5, with TRBD1 matching over 9 bases. Unmatched junction bases numbered 10, after V lost 2 bases and J lost 5 bases. The CDR3 is 16 residues long. Germline V lookup: CDR1 SGHRS, CDR2 YFSETQ. The part of the CDR3 DNA that was read is TGCGCCAGCAGCTTTGGGGACAGGGAAATTGAGGAGACC. Its translation: CASSFGDREIEET. The entire CDR3 is CASSFGDREIEETQYF.

This clone was observed many times. Read data end 3 residues before the CDR3 end; the end is taken from the germline J gene. V and J are TRBV7-9 and TRBJ1-2; TRBD1 agrees at 9 bases. Germline assignment: CDR1 SEHNR and CDR2 FQNEAQ (reference sequence). This CDR3 has 14 residues. Trimming at V came to 5 bases and at J to 3 bases, leaving 4 bases not matched to a gene. The CDR3 is CASSQDRGYYGYTF. Incomplete CDR3 DNA: TGTGCCAGCAGCCAGGACAGGGGTTACTATGGC.

This clone came up many times. The CDR3 end falls 3 residues outside the read, so it is completed with the germline J gene. The chain couples TRBV7-9 to TRBJ1-1; D is possibly TRBD1 (6 bases). The CDR3 runs to 14 residues. Per germline, CDR1 SEHNR and CDR2 FQNEAQ (reference sequence). The CDR3 reads CASSLKGVQGEAFF. CDR3 DNA, as far as it was read: TGTGCCAGCAGCTTAAAGGGGGTCCAGGGAGAA.

This clone was counted at least ten times. The read terminates 3 residues before the CDR3 end, so the remaining end is supplied by the germline J gene. This sequence joins TRBV27 and TRBJ2-7, with no clear D. With 2 bases removed from V and 3 bases from J, the gap between germline ends came to 8 bases. The CDR3 is 13 residues long. Germline loops: CDR1 MNHEY, CDR2 SMNVEV (reference sequence). CDR3 sequence reads: CASSLLGGYEQYF. The covered CDR3 bases are TGTGCCAGCAGTTTACTCGGCGGCTACGAG.

This clone was counted ten times or more. Read data end 3 residues before the CDR3 end; the end is taken from the germline J gene. The rearrangement links TRBV11-3 to TRBJ2-7; the match to TRBD1 covers 9 bases. From germline, CDR1 is SGHNT and CDR2 YENEEA. The ends lost 4 bases at V and 1 base at J; junction bases unmatched: 5. The CDR3 contains 15 residues. CDR3 bases read: TGTGCCAGCAGCTCAACAGGGGGCTTGTCCTACGAG. It specifies CASSSTGGLSYE. The whole CDR3 sequence reads CASSSTGGLSYEQYF.

This clone was detected ten times or more. The read comes to an end 3 residues before the CDR3 does, leaving the germline J gene to fill in the end. V usage is TRBV20-1 and J usage is TRBJ1-1; TRBD1 agrees at 9 bases. The ends lost 3 bases at V and 5 bases at J; junction bases unmatched: 7. The V gene's germline CDR1 is DFQATT and CDR2 SNEGSKA (reference sequence). The CDR3 length is 14 residues. The CDR3 bases that were read are TGCAGTGCTAGCGCGACAGGGGGAGATACTGAA. Translating gives CSASATGGDTE. From start to end, the CDR3 is CSASATGGDTEAFF.

This clone occurred many times. The sequenced fragment ends 3 residues before the CDR3 boundary, so the rest is inferred from the germline J gene. V usage is TRBV7-9 and J usage is TRBJ2-3; D gene unclear. With 5 bases removed from V and 3 bases from J, the gap between germline ends came to 9 bases. Germline V CDR1 and CDR2: SEHNR, FQNEAQ (reference sequence). The CDR3 runs to 13 residues. The sequenced part of the CDR3 DNA is TGTGCCAGCAGCCCAGGTGTGACAGATACG. This gives the protein CASSPGVTDT. The entire CDR3 reads CASSPGVTDTQYF.

This clone was recorded at least ten times. The read comes to an end 3 residues before the CDR3 does, leaving the germline J gene to fill in the end. V gene TRBV20-1 combines with J gene TRBJ2-7; 11 bases are a match to TRBD2. Trimming at V came to 2 bases and at J to 0 bases, leaving 3 bases not matched to a gene. The V gene's germline CDR1 is DFQATT and CDR2 SNEGSKA (reference sequence). The CDR3 is 15 residues long. CDR3 DNA, as far as it was read: TGCAGTGCTAGACCAACTAGCGGGGGCTCCTACGAG. Translating gives CSARPTSGGSYE. The entire CDR3 protein is CSARPTSGGSYEQYF.

This clone was detected many times. At the DNA level, this CDR3 is encoded by other sequences in the same sample as well. CDR3 protein: CASSLVTGGSTDTQYF. The sequenced CDR3 bases are TGCGCCAGCAGCTTGGTGACAGGGGGCAGTACAGATACG. V is TRBV5-1 and J is TRBJ2-3, with 10 nucleotides matching TRBD1. The read finishes 3 residues shy of the CDR3 end, and the germline J gene is used to complete it. Germline CDR1 reads SGHRS; CDR2 reads YFSETQ. V was clipped by 0 bases and J by 3 bases; unmatched bases: 4. CDR3 length equals 16 residues.

This clone was seen many times. The CDR3 goes on 3 residues after the read ends, and that part is filled in from the germline J gene. J is TRBJ2-5 and V is TRBV5-4, with TRBD1 matching over 8 bases. V trimming: 5 bases; J trimming: 3 bases; junction bases outside the gene matches: 3. This CDR3 contains 13 residues. Germline assignment: CDR1 SGHNT and CDR2 YYREEE (reference sequence). Incomplete CDR3 DNA: TGTGCCAGCAGGGGGACAGGCGAAGAGACC. Translated, it gives CASRGTGEET. The complete CDR3 sequence is CASRGTGEETQYF.